This TCR beta chain came from a study of blood T cell repertoires in COVID-19. About the research overall: COVID-19 samples from acute and convalescent phases originated in the United States, Italy and Spain.

Seattle patient enrollment occurred during active infection, with longitudinal follow-up thereafter. CDR1 is LNHDA and CDR2 is SQIVND in the germline V gene (reference sequence). This CDR3 contains 13 residues. V gave up 5 bases and J gave up 8 bases; unmatched junction bases: 8. Sequenced by immunoSEQ multiplex PCR; TCRdb stores in-frame clones only, minus some. This sample has roughly 290,000 clones, with roughly four fifths found just once. The source is a person aged 70 to 85 with COVID-19, enrolled during active disease. The chain uses TRBV19 and TRBJ1-2, with TRBD1 identical over 7 bases. The sequencing input was peripheral blood. Here the CDR3 reads CASSPGRGTGYTF. The CDR3 nucleotides read TGTGCCAGTAGTCCCGGCAGGGGGACCGGCTACACCTTC.